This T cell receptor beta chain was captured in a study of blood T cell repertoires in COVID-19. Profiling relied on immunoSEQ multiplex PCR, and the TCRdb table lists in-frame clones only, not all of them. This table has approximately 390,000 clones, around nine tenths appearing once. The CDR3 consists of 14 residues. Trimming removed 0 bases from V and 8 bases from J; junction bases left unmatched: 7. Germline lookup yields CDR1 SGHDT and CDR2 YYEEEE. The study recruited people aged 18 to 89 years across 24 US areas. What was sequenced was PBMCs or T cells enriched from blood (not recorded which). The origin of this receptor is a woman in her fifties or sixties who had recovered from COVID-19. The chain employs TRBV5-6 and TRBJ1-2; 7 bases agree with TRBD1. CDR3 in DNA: TGTGCCAGCAGCTTGGCACAGGGCAGGGGGGGCTACACCTTC. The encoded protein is CASSLAQGRGGYTF.